Below are 11 T cell receptor beta chains sequenced from a single sample in a study of cytomegalovirus exposure and HLA in healthy donors. With 60 Vbeta and 13 Jbeta primers, the PCR was carried out. Sequencing used immunoSEQ multiplex PCR; TCRdb keeps in-frame clones, though not all of them. The repertoire holds a few hundred thousand clones, with roughly 79% as singletons. The sample was PBMCs. These receptors all come from a woman aged 40 to 50 in good health and CMV-seronegative.

The chain couples TRBV7-2 to TRBJ2-7; D is perhaps TRBD2 (6 bases). The germline V and J ends were trimmed by 1 base and 5 bases, with 18 bases remaining between them. The CDR3 spans 16 residues. The germline gives CDR1 SGHTA, CDR2 FQGNSA. This CDR3 reads CASSLGAGTLKNEQYF. In DNA, the CDR3 is TGTGCCAGCAGCTTAGGGGCGGGGACCCTTAAGAACGAGCAGTACTTC.

The chain couples TRBV10-3 to TRBJ1-2; D unclear. V lost 0 bases and J lost 4, with 12 bases in between. CDR3 length: 15 residues. CDR1 ENHRY and CDR2 SYGVKD come from the germline V gene. CDR3 DNA: TGTGCCATCAGTGAGTCTGTCGGGGTCCTCTATGGCTACACCTTC. Residues: CAISESVGVLYGYTF.

This clone was counted once. V and J are TRBV13 and TRBJ2-7; 9 bases line up with TRBD1. With V trimmed by 5 bases and J by 4 bases, 6 bases remained unmatched. The CDR3 length is 14 residues. Germline V gene lookup returns CDR1 PRHDT and CDR2 FYEKMQ (reference sequence). The CDR3 is CASSAGQGTYEQYF. The CDR3 nucleotides read TGTGCCAGCAGCGCGGGACAGGGAACATACGAGCAGTACTTC.

This chain joins TRBV7-9 and TRBJ2-7; 8 bases fit TRBD1. Trimming cost V 5 bases and J 0 bases; bases outside gene matches: 9. The CDR3 has 16 residues. Germline lookup yields CDR1 SEHNR and CDR2 FQNEAQ (reference sequence). Here the CDR3 DNA reads TGTGCCAGCAGCATTATGTGGACAGGGAGCTCCTACGAGCAGTACTTC. Translating it yields CASSIMWTGSSYEQYF.

This chain links TRBV19 with TRBJ2-5; no clear D gene. V lost 0 bases and J lost 2, with 10 bases in between. There are 15 residues in the CDR3. The germline V gene has CDR1 LNHDA and CDR2 SQIVND (reference sequence). CDR3 sequence: CASSIDLGSQETQYF. Written as DNA, the CDR3 is TGTGCCAGTAGTATAGATCTAGGATCGCAAGAGACCCAGTACTTC.

The V call is TRBV7-3, the J call TRBJ2-1, with D tentatively TRBD2 (6 bases). CDR1 and CDR2 from the germline V gene are SGHTA and FQGTGA. V was clipped by 2 bases and J by 7 bases, with 6 bases between them. CDR3 size: 12 residues. The CDR3 here is CASSLGRNEQFF. CDR3 in DNA: TGTGCCAGCAGCTTAGGGAGGAATGAGCAGTTCTTC. The full variable domain, completed using reference TRBV7-3 and TRBJ2-1, is GAGVSQTPSNKVTEKGKYVELRCDPISGHTALYWYRQSLGQGPEFLIYFQGTGAADDSGLPNDRFFAVRPEGSVSTLKIQRTERGDSAVYLCASSLGRNEQFFGPGTRLTVL.

The chain combines TRBV19 with TRBJ1-1, with D tentatively TRBD1 (5 bases). The V gene's germline CDR1 is LNHDA and CDR2 SQIVND (reference sequence). V lost 6 bases to trimming and J lost 0 bases, with 11 bases between them. This CDR3 contains 14 residues. The CDR3: CASRKTEMNTEAFF. The DNA for the CDR3 is TGTGCCAGTAGAAAGACAGAGATGAACACTGAAGCTTTCTTT.

The V gene is TRBV5-1, the J gene TRBJ2-5; weak D call: TRBD2 (6 bases). This CDR3 has 15 amino acids. The ends were cut back, 3 bases at V and 1 base at J, with 13 bases in the middle. Germline CDR1 SGHRS, CDR2 YFSETQ. Here the CDR3 DNA reads TGCGCCAGCAGCTCACGTGGGGGGTCCCAAGAGACCCAGTACTTC. It specifies CASSSRGGSQETQYF.

This clone was observed a handful of times. The J gene is TRBJ1-5, the V gene TRBV30; 8 nucleotides line up with TRBD1. This CDR3 spans 13 amino acids. Germline V gene sequence: CDR1 GTSNPN, CDR2 SVGIG (reference sequence). V dropped 1 base and J dropped 6; count of bases not matched to a gene: 2. For the CDR3, the DNA is TGTGCCTGGAGTGGACAGGGGAGTCAGCCCCAGCATTTT. Translated, it gives CAWSGQGSQPQHF.

About this clone itself: This specimen includes other DNA sequences encoding the same CDR3. This sequence joins TRBV12-5 and TRBJ2-7; TRBD2 might be the D (5 bases). The CDR3 is 13 residues long. Germline V gives CDR1 LGHNT, CDR2 FRNRAP. V was cut by 3 bases and J by 1 base, with 7 bases left in between. CDR3 in amino acids: CASGFRGSYEQYF. CDR3 coding DNA: TGTGCTAGTGGTTTTCGGGGTTCCTACGAGCAGTACTTC.

This chain joins TRBV25-1 and TRBJ2-5, with 7 bases that match TRBD2. Trimming took 4 bases from V and 5 from J; bases not matched to a gene: 19. The V gene's germline CDR1 is MGHDK and CDR2 SYGVNS. The CDR3 runs 18 residues. CDR3 DNA sequence: TGTGCCAGCAGTGGGGGCGTAGCGACCACATGGGGGGGGGAGACCCAGTACTTC. Its protein product is CASSGGVATTWGGETQYF.